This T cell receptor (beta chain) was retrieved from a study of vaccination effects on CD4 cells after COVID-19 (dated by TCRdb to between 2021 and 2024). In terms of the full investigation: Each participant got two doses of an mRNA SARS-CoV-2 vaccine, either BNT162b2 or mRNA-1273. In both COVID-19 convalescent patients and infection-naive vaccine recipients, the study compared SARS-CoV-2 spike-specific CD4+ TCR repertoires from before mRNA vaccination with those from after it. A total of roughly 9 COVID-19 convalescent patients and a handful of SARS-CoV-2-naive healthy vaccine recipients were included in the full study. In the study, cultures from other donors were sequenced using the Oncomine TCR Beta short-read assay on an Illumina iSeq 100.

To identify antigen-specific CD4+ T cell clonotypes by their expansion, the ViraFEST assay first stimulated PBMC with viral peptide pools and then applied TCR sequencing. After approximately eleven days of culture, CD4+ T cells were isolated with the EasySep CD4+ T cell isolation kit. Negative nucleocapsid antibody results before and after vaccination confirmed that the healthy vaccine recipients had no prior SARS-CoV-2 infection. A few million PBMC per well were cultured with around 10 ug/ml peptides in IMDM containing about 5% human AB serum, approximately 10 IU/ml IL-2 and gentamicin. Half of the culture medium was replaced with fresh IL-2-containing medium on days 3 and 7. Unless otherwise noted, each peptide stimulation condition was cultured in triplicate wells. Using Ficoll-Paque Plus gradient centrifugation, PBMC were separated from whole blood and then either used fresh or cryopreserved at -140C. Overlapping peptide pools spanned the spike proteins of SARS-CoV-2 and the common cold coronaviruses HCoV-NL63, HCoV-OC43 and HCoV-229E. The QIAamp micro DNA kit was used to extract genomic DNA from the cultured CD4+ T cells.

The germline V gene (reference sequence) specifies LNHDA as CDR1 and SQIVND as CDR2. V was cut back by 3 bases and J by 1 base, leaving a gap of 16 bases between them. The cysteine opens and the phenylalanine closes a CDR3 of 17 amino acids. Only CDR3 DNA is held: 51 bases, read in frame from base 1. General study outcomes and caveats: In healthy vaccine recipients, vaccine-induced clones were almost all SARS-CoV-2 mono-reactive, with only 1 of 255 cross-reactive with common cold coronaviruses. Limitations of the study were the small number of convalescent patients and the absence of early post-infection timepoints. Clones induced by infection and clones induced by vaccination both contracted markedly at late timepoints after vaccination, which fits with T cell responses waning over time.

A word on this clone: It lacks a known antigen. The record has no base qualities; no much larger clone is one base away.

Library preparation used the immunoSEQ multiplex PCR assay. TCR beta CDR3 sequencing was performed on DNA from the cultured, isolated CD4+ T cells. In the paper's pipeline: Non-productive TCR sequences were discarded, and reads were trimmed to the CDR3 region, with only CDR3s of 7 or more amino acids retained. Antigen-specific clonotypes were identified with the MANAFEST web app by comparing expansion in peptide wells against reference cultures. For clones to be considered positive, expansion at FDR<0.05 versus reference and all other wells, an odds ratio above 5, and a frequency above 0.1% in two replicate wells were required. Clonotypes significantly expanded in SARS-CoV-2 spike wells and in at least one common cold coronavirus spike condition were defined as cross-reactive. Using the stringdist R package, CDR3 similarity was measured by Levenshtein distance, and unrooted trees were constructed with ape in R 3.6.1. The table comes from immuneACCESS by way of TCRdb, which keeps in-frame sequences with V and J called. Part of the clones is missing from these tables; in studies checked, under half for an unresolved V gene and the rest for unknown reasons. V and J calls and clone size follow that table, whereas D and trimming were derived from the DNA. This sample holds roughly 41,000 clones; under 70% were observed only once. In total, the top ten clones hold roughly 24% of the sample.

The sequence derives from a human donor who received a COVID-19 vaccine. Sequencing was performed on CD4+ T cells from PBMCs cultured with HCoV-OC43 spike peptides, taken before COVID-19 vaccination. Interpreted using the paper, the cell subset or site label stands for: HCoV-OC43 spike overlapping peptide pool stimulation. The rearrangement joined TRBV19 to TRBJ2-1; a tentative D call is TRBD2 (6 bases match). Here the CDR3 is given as CASSIGGTSSSYNEQFF. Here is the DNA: TGTGCCAGTAGTATTGGGGGGACTTCTAGTTCCTACAATGAGCAGTTCTTC. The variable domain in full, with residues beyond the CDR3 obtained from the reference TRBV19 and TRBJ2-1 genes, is DGGITQSPKYLFRKEGQNVTLSCEQNLNHDAMYWYRQDPGQGLRLIYYSQIVNDFQKGDIAEGYSVSREKKESFPLTVTSAQKNPTAFYLCASSIGGTSSSYNEQFFGPGTRLTVL.